The present entry profiles one TCR beta chain with its context. Use of 60 Vbeta and 13 Jbeta primers characterized the PCR. Only in-frame clones appear in the TCRdb table, and some are missing; sequencing was by immunoSEQ multiplex PCR. The table shows about 140,000 clones, with around 80% occurring only once. This record comes from a study of cytomegalovirus exposure and HLA in healthy donors. This CDR3 spans 16 amino acids. Germline V gene lookup returns CDR1 ENHRY and CDR2 SYGVKD. The TCR originated in a man between 35 and 55 years old in good health and CMV-seronegative. Specimen: PBMCs. V usage is TRBV10-3 and J usage is TRBJ2-5, with TRBD1 matching over 7 bases. The J call is uncertain, as TRBJ2-7 better fits the DNA end. The DNA of the CDR3 is TGTGCCATCAGTGGAGCAGGCTGGACAGGAGTCTACGAGCAGTACTTC. It is translated as CAISGAGWTGVYEQYF.